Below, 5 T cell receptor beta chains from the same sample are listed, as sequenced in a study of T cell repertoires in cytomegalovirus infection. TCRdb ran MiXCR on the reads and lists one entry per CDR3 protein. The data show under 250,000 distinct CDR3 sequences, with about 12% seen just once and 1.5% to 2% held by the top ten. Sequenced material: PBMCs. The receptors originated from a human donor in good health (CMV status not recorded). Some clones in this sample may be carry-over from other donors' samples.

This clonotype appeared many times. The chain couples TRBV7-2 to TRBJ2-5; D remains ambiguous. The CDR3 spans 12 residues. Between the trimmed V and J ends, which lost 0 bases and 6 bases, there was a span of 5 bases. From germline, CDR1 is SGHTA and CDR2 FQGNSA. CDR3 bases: TGTGCCAGCAGCTTAGCGAAGCAGACCCAGTACTTC. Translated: CASSLAKQTQYF.

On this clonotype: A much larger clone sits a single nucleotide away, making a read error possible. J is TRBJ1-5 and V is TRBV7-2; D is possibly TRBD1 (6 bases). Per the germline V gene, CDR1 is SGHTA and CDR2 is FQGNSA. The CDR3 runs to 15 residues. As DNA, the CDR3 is TGTGCCAGCAGCTTAGAGAGGACAGATAATCAGACCCAGCATTTT. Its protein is CASSLERTDNQTQHF.

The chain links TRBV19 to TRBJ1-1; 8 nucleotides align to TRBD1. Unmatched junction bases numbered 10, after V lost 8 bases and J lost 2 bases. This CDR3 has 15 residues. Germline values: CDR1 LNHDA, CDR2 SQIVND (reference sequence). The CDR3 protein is CASGEGDRINTEAFF. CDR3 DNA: TGTGCCAGTGGCGAAGGGGACAGGATTAACACTGAAGCTTTCTTT.

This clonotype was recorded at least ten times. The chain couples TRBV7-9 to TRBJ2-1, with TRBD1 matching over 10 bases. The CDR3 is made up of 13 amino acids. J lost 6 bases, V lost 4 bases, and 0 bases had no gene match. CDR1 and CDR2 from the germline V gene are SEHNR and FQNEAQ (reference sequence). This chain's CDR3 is CASSWTGGNEQFF. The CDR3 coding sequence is TGTGCCAGCAGCTGGACAGGGGGCAATGAGCAGTTCTTC.

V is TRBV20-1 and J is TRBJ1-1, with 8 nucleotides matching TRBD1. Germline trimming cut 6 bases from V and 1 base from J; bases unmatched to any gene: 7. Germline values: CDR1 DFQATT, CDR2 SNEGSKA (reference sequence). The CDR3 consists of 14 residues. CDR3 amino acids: CSAKDRVANTEAFF. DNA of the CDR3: TGCAGTGCCAAGGACAGGGTGGCGAACACTGAAGCTTTCTTT.